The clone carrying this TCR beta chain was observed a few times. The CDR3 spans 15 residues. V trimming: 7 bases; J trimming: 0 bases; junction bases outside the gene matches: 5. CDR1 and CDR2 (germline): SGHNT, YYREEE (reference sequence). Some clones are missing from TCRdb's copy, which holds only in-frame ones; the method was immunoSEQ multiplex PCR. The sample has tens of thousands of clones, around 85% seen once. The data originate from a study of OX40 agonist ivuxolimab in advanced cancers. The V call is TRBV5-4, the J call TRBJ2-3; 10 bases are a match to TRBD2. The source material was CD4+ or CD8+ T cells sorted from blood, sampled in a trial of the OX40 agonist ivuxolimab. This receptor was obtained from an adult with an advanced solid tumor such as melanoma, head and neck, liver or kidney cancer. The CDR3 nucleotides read TGTGCCAGCGGGACTAGCGTCTCTAGCACAGATACGCAGTATTTT. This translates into CASGTSVSSTDTQYF. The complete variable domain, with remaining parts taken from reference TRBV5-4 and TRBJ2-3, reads ETGVTQSPTHLIKTRGQQVTLRCSSQSGHNTVSWYQQALGQGPQFIFQYYREEENGRGNFPPRFSGLQFPNYSSELNVNALELDDSALYLCASGTSVSSTDTQYFGPGTRLTVL.